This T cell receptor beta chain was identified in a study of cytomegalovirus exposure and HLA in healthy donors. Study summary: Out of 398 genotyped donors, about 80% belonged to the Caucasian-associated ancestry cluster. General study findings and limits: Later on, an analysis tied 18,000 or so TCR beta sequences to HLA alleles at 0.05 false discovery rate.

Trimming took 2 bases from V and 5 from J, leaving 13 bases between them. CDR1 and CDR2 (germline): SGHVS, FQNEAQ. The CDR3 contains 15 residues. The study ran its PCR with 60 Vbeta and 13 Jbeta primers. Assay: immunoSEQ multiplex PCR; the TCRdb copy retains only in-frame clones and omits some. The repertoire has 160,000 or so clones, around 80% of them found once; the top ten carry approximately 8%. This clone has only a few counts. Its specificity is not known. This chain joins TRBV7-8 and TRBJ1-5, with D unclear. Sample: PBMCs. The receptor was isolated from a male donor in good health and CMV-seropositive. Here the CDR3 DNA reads TGTGCCAGCAGCTTAAGTCGCCAGGCCCATCAGCCCCAGCATTTT. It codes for CASSLSRQAHQPQHF. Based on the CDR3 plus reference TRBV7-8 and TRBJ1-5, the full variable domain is GAGVSQSPRYKVAKRGQDVALRCDPISGHVSLFWYQQALGQGPEFLTYFQNEAQLDKSGLPSDRFFAERPEGSVSTLKIQRTQQEDSAVYLCASSLSRQAHQPQHFGDGTRLSIL.